This T cell receptor (beta chain) was identified during a study of response to subunit inactivated influenza vaccine. This clonotype was seen many times. What it binds is unknown. MiXCR, applied by TCRdb to the RT-PCR reads, yields one record per CDR3 protein. The profile covers 600,000 to 700,000 distinct CDR3 sequences, with around 13% appearing a single time and less than 9% taken by the ten largest. Study-level results: T cells newly recruited by each seasonal influenza vaccination are few, the authors suggested.

V was cut by 4 bases and J by 6 bases, with 14 bases left in between. Germline lookup yields CDR1 MDHEN and CDR2 SYDVKM. This CDR3 spans 14 amino acids. The sequences come from PBMCs from blood, collected approximately 15 days before vaccination. The chain links TRBV28 to TRBJ2-3, with D maybe TRBD2 (6 bases). This receptor was identified in a man aged 50 to 59 who received an inactivated influenza vaccine. CDR3 in amino acids: CASSSRGWLDTQYF. As DNA, the CDR3 is TGTGCCAGCAGTTCACGGGGGTGGTTGGATACGCAGTATTTT.